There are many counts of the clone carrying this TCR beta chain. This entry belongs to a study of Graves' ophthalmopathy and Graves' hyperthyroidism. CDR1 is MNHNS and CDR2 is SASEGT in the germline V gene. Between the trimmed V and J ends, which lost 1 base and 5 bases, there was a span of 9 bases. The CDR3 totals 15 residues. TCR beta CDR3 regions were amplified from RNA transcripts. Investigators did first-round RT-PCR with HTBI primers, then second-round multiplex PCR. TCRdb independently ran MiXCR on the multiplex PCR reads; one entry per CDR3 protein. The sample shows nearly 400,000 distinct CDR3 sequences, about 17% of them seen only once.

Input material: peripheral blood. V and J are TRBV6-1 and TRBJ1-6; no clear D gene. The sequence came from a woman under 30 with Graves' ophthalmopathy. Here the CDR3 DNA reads TGTGCCAGCAGTGAAGGGCAATCTAATAATTCACCCCTCCACTTT. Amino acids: CASSEGQSNNSPLHF.